This T cell receptor beta chain was observed in a study of molecular identifiers for immune sequencing clone quantification. Study results and caveats: Sizes of clones that are highly expanded could be underestimated (if identical TCR molecules share a barcode).

The CDR3 extends over 14 amino acids. Trimming shortened V by 6 bases and J by 2 bases, and 14 bases separated the two germline ends. Germline V gene lookup returns CDR1 MNHEY and CDR2 SVGEGT. Regarding this clonotype: Its matching antigen is unknown.

Previously reported methods and listed TCR primers produced the bulk TCR libraries. In TCRdb, the PCR reads were re-called with MiXCR into one record per CDR3 protein. Of about 320,000 distinct CDR3 sequences in the sample, 20% to 25% were seen once. The TCR originated in a human donor in good health. Some libraries in this study had Jurkat cell RNA spiked in. The sequenced material came from naive CD8+ T cells from blood, with Jurkat cell RNA spiked in. This sample's subset: FACS-sorted CD8+CD4-CCR7+CD45RA+ naive T cells. J is TRBJ2-7 and V is TRBV6-2 or TRBV6-3, with D perhaps being TRBD1 or TRBD2 (5 bases each). The CDR3 DNA follows: TGTGCCAGCAGAAAACCGGGACCCCCCTACGAGCAGTACTTC. Translated, it gives CASRKPGPPYEQYF.